The TCR beta chain under discussion was sequenced for a study of OX40 agonist ivuxolimab in advanced cancers. Germline values: CDR1 SGHTA, CDR2 FQGNSA. The CDR3 has 16 amino acids. V shed 1 base and J shed 3 bases, with 13 bases lying between them. Sequencing was performed with immunoSEQ multiplex PCR; in TCRdb, only in-frame clones are kept and a portion is missing. Here the sample spans around 80,000 clones, approximately 80% being singletons. Here the sequenced sample was CD4+ or CD8+ T cells sorted from blood, taken in a trial of the OX40 agonist ivuxolimab. The rearrangement joins TRBV7-2 to TRBJ1-5; D gene unclear. The sequence was obtained from an adult with an advanced solid tumor such as melanoma, head and neck, liver or kidney cancer. The CDR3 DNA is TGTGCCAGCAGCTTAGTAGGAGGCAGGTCCAATCAGCCCCAGCATTTT. As protein: CASSLVGGRSNQPQHF.